Below, 9 T cell receptor beta chains from the same sample are listed, as sequenced in a study of blood T cell repertoires in COVID-19. Sequencing was performed with immunoSEQ multiplex PCR; in TCRdb, only in-frame clones are kept and a portion is missing. Among 300,000 to 400,000 clones, about nine tenths were seen once, and the ten largest hold roughly 1.7%. The material sequenced was peripheral blood. These TCRs come from a woman in her twenties or thirties with COVID-19, enrolled during active disease.

The chain has TRBV7-9 and TRBJ2-1; D is ambiguous. The V end was cut by 4 bases, the J end by 7 bases, with 8 bases between. The CDR3 loop spans 12 amino acids. Germline CDR1 reads SEHNR; CDR2 reads FQNEAQ (reference sequence). The CDR3 spells CASSSLLNEQFF. The DNA of the CDR3 is TGTGCCAGCAGCTCCCTTTTGAATGAGCAGTTCTTC.

The chain combines TRBV4-1 with TRBJ2-7, with a weak D call TRBD2 (5 bases). This CDR3 comprises 16 residues. Germline-derived CDR1 and CDR2 are MGHRA and YSYEKL. V shed 4 bases and J shed 0 bases, with 16 bases lying between them. The CDR3 nucleotides are TGCGCCAGCAGCCGAAGAGGGCCGGGTAGCTCCTACGAGCAGTACTTC. It encodes CASSRRGPGSSYEQYF.

This clone was observed once. The CDR3: CASSLENRGRLGEQYF. In DNA, the CDR3 is TGTGCCAGCAGCTTGGAGAACAGGGGGCGCCTAGGCGAGCAGTACTTC. The chain links TRBV5-4 to TRBJ2-7; 9 nucleotides line up with TRBD1. Germline CDR1 SGHNT, CDR2 YYREEE (reference sequence). V was clipped by 0 bases and J by 6 bases; unmatched bases: 10. The CDR3 totals 16 residues.

The J gene is TRBJ2-5, the V gene TRBV7-8; D unresolved. The CDR3 totals 13 residues. Germline V gives CDR1 SGHVS, CDR2 FQNEAQ. V lost 1 base and J lost 1, with 4 bases in between. The CDR3: CASSLELQETQYF. The CDR3, as DNA: TGTGCCAGCAGCTTAGAGCTCCAAGAGACCCAGTACTTC.

The V call is TRBV5-4, the J call TRBJ1-6; no clear D gene. CDR3 length equals 14 residues. Trimming pared 4 bases from V and 7 bases from J, leaving 12 bases between. Germline loops: CDR1 SGHNT, CDR2 YYREEE (reference sequence). The DNA for the CDR3 is TGTGCCAGCAGCCAGGAATCCGTCAATTCACCCCTCCACTTT. Its translation: CASSQESVNSPLHF.

V usage is TRBV28 and J usage is TRBJ2-3, with 10 bases lining up with TRBD2. The V gene end was trimmed by 6 bases and the J gene end by 6 bases; junction bases not matched to a gene: 15. The CDR3 has 17 residues. CDR1 MDHEN and CDR2 SYDVKM come from the germline V gene. The CDR3 sequence is CASSPPFSSGGRDTQYF. In DNA, the CDR3 is TGTGCCAGCAGCCCTCCTTTTTCTAGCGGGGGTAGGGATACGCAGTATTTT.

The rearrangement joins TRBV18 to TRBJ1-2; 7 bases align to TRBD1. Germline-derived CDR1 and CDR2 are KGHSH and LQKENI. The CDR3 length is 13 residues. The ends lost 6 bases at V and 5 bases at J; junction bases unmatched: 6. CDR3 bases: TGTGCCAGCTCCGGGACAGCCTTTTATGGCTACACCTTC. Protein: CASSGTAFYGYTF.

The chain has TRBV6-5 and TRBJ2-5, with TRBD1 as a possible D gene (6 bases). This CDR3 has 15 residues. Looked up from germline, CDR1 is MNHEY and CDR2 is SVGAGI. Deletions cut 0 bases from V and 5 bases from J, with 13 bases between. In nucleotides, the CDR3 is TGTGCCAGCAGTTACTCTTCGGACAGCCAGGAGACCCAGTACTTC. Its protein product is CASSYSSDSQETQYF.

The chain links TRBV6-5 to TRBJ1-3; 11 nucleotides line up with TRBD1. Trimming took 6 bases from V and 2 from J; bases not matched to a gene: 3. Per germline, CDR1 MNHEY and CDR2 SVGAGI. The CDR3 has 15 residues. This CDR3 reads CASSGQGAAGNTIYF. CDR3 nucleotide sequence: TGTGCCAGCAGCGGACAGGGGGCGGCTGGAAACACCATATATTTT.